The T cell receptor (beta chain) under discussion was sequenced for a study of prognosis after radiotherapy for stage I lung cancer. Study-level background: There were around 15 patients with newly diagnosed primary stage I lung tumors and 4 or 5 patients with oligometastatic NSCLC after surgical resection of the primary tumor. Squamous cell carcinoma affected over five patients, adenocarcinoma around 12. Study-level points and caveats: The authors did not determine whether the expanded TCR clones were tumor-specific.

The germline V gene has CDR1 MDHEN and CDR2 SYDVKM. There are 14 residues in the CDR3. V dropped 3 bases and J dropped 7; count of bases not matched to a gene: 7. This clonotype has a count of ten or more. Its cognate antigen is unknown. Six milliliters of peripheral blood were drawn at each of two time points. Two rounds of multiplex PCR amplified TCR beta CDR3 from genomic DNA. First-round PCR used primers specific to each TRBV and TRBJ gene. TCRdb passed the multiplex PCR reads through MiXCR, listing each CDR3 protein once. The table records fewer than 40,000 distinct CDR3 sequences, 40% to 60% of them present only once.

This TCR was recovered from a donor aged 50 or older with non-small cell lung cancer. V and J are TRBV28 and TRBJ1-2; TRBD1 agrees at 8 bases. This specimen consisted of PBMCs, obtained before or after stereotactic body radiation therapy (not recorded which). The CDR3 here is CASSLGRGRFGYTF. DNA for the CDR3: TGTGCCAGCAGTTTGGGCAGGGGGCGATTTGGCTACACCTTC.